The clone carrying this T cell receptor (beta chain) was observed at least ten times. This record belongs to a study of regulatory T cells in long-lasting Graves disease. Noted time point: newly diagnosed GD, antithyroid drugs for less than 3 months. The TCR library was made from RNA that had been extracted from PBMCs in TRIzol. Trimming took 2 bases from V and 4 from J, leaving 9 bases between them. CDR1 and CDR2 from the germline V gene are DFQATT and SNEGSKA (reference sequence). The length of the CDR3 is 13 residues. Both iRepertoire HTBI primers and Arm-PCR of CDR3 regions were used to build the TCR beta libraries. MiXCR, run by TCRdb on the multiplex PCR reads, gives a single entry per CDR3 protein. The profile shows 400,000 to 550,000 distinct CDR3 sequences, about 16% of them singletons. In addition, the sample was reused for a study of T cells in Graves' hyperthyroidism and ophthalmopathy.

The source of this sequence is a young woman with Graves disease. The chain links TRBV20-1 to TRBJ2-1; D remains ambiguous. The sample here was peripheral blood mononuclear cells (PBMCs), taken at new diagnosis, from a patient treated with antithyroid drugs. The DNA of the CDR3 is TGCAGTGCTAGACTAGGCAAATACAATGAGCAGTTCTTC. Residues: CSARLGKYNEQFF.